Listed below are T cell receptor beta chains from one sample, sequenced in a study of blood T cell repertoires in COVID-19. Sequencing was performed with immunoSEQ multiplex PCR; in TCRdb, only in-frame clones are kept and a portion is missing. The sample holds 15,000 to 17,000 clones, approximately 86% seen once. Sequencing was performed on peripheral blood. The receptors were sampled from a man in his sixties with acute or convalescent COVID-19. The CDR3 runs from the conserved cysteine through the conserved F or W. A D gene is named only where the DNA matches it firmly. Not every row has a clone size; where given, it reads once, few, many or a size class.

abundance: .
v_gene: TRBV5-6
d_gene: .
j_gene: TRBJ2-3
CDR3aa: CASSFSGVASTDTQYF
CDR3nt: TGTGCCAGCAGCTTTAGCGGAGTCGCTAGCACAGATACGCAGTATTTT

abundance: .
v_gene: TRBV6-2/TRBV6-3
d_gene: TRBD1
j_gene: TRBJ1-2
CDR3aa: CASSFQGAYGYTF
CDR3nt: TGTGCCAGCAGTTTCCAGGGGGCCTATGGCTACACCTTC

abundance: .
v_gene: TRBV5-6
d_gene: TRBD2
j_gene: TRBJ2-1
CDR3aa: CASSKGLDYNEQFF
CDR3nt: TGTGCCAGCAGCAAGGGACTAGACTACAATGAGCAGTTCTTC

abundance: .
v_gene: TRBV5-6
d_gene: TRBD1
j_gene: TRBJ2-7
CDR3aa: CASSIPGQSYEQYF
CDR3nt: TGTGCCAGCAGCATCCCGGGACAGAGCTACGAGCAGTACTTC

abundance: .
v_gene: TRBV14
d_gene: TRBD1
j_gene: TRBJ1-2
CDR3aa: CASSPSTGGVYGYTF
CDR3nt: TGTGCCAGCAGCCCCTCGACAGGGGGCGTGTATGGCTACACCTTC

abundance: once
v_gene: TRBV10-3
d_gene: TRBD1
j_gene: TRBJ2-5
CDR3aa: CAISERGPGTGVETQYF
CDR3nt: TGTGCCATCAGTGAGCGGGGCCCCGGGACAGGGGTTGAGACCCAGTACTTC

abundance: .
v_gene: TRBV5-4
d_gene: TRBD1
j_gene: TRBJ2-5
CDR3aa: CASSIRQGRGGETQYF
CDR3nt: TGTGCCAGCAGCATAAGACAGGGTCGAGGGGGAGAGACCCAGTACTTC

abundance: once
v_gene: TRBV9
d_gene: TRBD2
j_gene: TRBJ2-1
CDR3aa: CASSVDSSGGHNEQFF
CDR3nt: TGTGCCAGCAGCGTAGACTCTAGCGGGGGACACAATGAGCAGTTCTTC

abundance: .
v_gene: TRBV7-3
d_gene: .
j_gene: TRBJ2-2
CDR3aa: CASSFGASANTGELFF
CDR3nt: TGTGCCAGCAGCTTCGGTGCGAGCGCGAACACCGGGGAGCTGTTTTTT

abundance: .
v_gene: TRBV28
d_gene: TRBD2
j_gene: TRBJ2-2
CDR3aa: CASRNSGRKTGELFF
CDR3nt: TGTGCCAGCAGGAATAGCGGGAGGAAAACCGGGGAGCTGTTTTTT

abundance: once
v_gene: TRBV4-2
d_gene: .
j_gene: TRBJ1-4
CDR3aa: CASSSDSMAEKLFF
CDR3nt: TGTGCCAGCAGCTCCGACAGCATGGCTGAAAAACTGTTTTTT

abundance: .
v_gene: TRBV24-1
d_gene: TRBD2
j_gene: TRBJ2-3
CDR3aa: CATSVGAGADTQYF
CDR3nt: TGTGCCACCAGTGTCGGGGCGGGAGCCGATACGCAGTATTTT

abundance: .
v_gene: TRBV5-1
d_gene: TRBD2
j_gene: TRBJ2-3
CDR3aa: CASSEGTSGGADTQYF
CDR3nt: TGCGCCAGCAGCGAAGGGACTAGCGGGGGGGCGGATACGCAGTATTTT

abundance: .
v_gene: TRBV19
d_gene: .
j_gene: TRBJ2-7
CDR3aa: CASSIGGVSSYEQYF
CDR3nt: TGTGCCAGTAGTATTGGTGGTGTTAGCTCCTACGAGCAGTACTTC

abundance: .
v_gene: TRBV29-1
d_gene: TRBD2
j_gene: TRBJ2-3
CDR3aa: CSVEVKRGNTDTQYF
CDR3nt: TGCAGCGTTGAAGTTAAGCGGGGGAACACAGATACGCAGTATTTT

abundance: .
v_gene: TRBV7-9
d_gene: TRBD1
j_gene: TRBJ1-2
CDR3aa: CASSPQRTGGGSYTF
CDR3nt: TGTGCCAGCAGCCCCCAGAGGACAGGGGGCGGCAGCTACACCTTC

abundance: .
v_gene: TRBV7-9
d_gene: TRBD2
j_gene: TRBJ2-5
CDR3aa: CASSSGLVRETQYF
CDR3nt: TGTGCCAGCAGCTCTGGACTAGTAAGGGAGACCCAGTACTTC

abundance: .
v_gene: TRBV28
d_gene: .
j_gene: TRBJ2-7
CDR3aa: CASSRDTYEQYF
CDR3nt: TGTGCCAGCAGCAGGGACACCTACGAGCAGTACTTC

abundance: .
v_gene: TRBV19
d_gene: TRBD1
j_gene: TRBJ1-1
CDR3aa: CASSSRDRGMNTEAFF
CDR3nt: TGTGCCAGTAGTTCTCGGGACAGGGGAATGAACACTGAAGCTTTCTTT

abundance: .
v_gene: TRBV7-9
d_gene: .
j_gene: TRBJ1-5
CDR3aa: CASSSMRGQPQHF
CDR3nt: TGTGCCAGCAGCTCTATGCGGGGCCAGCCCCAGCATTTT

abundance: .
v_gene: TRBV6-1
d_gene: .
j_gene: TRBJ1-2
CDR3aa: CASSGDAKFYWGLYGYTF
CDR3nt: TGTGCCAGCAGTGGGGACGCTAAGTTTTACTGGGGGCTCTATGGCTACACCTTC

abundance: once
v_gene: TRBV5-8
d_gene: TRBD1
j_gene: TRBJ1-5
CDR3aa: CASSSRQGLNQPQHF
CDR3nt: TGTGCCAGCAGCTCTAGACAGGGCTTAAATCAGCCCCAGCATTTT

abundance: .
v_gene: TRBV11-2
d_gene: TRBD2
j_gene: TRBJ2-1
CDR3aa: CASSRPTSGGHNEQFF
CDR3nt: TGTGCCAGCAGCCGTCCGACTAGCGGGGGACACAATGAGCAGTTCTTC

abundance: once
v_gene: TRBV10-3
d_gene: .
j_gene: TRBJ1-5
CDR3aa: CAISESGGAYSNQPQHF
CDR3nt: TGTGCCATCAGTGAGAGTGGTGGGGCTTATAGCAATCAGCCCCAGCATTTT

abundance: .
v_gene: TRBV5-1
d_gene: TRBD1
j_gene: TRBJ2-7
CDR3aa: CASSKGQGRSSEQYF
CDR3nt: TGCGCCAGCAGCAAGGGACAGGGGAGGTCGAGTGAGCAGTACTTC

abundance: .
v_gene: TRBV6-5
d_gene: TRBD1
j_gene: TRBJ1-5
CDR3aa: CASSYGQGQGQPQHF
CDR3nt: TGTGCCAGCAGTTATGGACAGGGACAAGGTCAGCCCCAGCATTTT

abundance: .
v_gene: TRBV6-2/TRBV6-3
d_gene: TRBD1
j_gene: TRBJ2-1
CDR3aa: CASSFSDRGLQFF
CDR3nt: TGTGCCAGCAGTTTTTCGGACAGGGGACTGCAGTTCTTC

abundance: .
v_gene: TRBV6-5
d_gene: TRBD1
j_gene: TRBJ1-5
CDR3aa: CASRVQGAGQPQHF
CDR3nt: TGTGCCAGCAGGGTACAGGGGGCAGGTCAGCCCCAGCATTTT

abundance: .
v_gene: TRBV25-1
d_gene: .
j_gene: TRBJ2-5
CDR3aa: CASTPLDFGETQYF
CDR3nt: TGTGCCAGCACCCCCTTAGATTTCGGGGAGACCCAGTACTTC

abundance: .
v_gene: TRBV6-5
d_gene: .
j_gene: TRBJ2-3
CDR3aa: CASTMEGTDTQYF
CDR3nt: TGTGCCAGCACTATGGAGGGCACAGATACGCAGTATTTT

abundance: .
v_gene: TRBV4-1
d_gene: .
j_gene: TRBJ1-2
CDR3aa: CASSQERQDGYTF
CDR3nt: TGCGCCAGCAGCCAAGAAAGGCAGGATGGCTACACCTTC

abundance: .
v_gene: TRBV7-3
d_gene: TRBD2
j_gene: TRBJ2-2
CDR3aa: CASSSGGTGELFF
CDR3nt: TGTGCCAGCTCGTCGGGGGGAACCGGGGAGCTGTTTTTT

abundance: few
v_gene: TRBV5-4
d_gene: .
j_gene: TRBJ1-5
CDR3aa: CASSLGGAGQPQHF
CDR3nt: TGTGCCAGCAGCTTAGGGGGGGCCGGTCAGCCCCAGCATTTT

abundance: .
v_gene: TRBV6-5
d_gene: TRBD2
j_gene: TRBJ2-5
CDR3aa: CASSYSPGGRETQYF
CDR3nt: TGTGCCAGCAGTTACTCGCCGGGGGGGCGAGAGACCCAGTACTTC

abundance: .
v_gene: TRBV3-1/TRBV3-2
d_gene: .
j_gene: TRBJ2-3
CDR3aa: CASSLEDTQYF
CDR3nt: TGTGCCAGCAGCCTTGAGGATACGCAGTATTTT